This T cell receptor beta chain was captured by sequencing in a study of shared clonotypes between healthy human individuals. Study-level background: Per donor, three plates held CD4 naive cells, three held CD4 memory, two held CD8 naive and one held CD8 memory. Study observations and caveats: Memory subsets generally showed lower estimated richness than naive subsets. Non-shared clonotypes showed lower generation probabilities than clonotypes common to all four donors.

The germline V and J ends were trimmed by 0 bases and 3 bases, with 3 bases remaining between them. The germline V gene encodes CDR1 SGHAT and CDR2 FQNNGV. This CDR3 comprises 13 residues. The protocol was immunoSEQ multiplex PCR, while the TCRdb copy is restricted to in-frame clones and leaves out a portion. The data hold approximately 980,000 clones, with 70% to 85% observed a single time. The authors divided CD4+ cells into CD45RA+ naive and CD45RA-negative memory subsets. A word on this clone: Its antigen is not identified.

Sample: memory CD4+ T cells sorted from blood. As for subset: CD45RA-negative fraction. This TCR derives from a man younger than 30 in good health. The rearrangement links TRBV11-2 to TRBJ2-1; D gene uncertain. CDR3 loop: CASSLDHYNEQFF. CDR3 nucleotides: TGTGCCAGCAGCTTAGATCACTACAATGAGCAGTTCTTC. Based on the CDR3 plus reference TRBV11-2 and TRBJ2-1, the full variable domain is EAGVAQSPRYKIIEKRQSVAFWCNPISGHATLYWYQQILGQGPKLLIQFQNNGVVDDSQLPKDRFSAERLKGVDSTLKIQPAKLEDSAVYLCASSLDHYNEQFFGPGTRLTVL.